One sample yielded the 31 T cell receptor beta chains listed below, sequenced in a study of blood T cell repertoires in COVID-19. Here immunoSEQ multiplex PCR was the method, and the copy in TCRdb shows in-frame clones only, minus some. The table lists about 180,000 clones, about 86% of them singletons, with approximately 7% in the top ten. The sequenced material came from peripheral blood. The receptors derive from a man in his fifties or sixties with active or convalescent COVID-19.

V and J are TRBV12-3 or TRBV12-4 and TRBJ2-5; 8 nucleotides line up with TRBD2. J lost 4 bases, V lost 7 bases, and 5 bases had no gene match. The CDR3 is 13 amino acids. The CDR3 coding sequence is TGTGCCAGCAAAGGAAGCGGGAGAGAGACCCAGTACTTC. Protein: CASKGSGRETQYF.

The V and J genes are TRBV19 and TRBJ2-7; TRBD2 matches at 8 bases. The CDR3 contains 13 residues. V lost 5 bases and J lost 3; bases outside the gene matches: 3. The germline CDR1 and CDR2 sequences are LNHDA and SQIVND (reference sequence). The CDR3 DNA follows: TGTGCCAGTAGTCAGGGACTAGACTACGAGCAGTACTTC. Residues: CASSQGLDYEQYF.

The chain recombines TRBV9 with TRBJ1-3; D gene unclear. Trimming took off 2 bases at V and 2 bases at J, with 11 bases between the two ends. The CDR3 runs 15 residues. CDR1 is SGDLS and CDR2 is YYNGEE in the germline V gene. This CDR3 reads CASSVREMAGNTIYF. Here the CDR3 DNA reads TGTGCCAGCAGCGTGAGGGAGATGGCTGGAAACACCATATATTTT.

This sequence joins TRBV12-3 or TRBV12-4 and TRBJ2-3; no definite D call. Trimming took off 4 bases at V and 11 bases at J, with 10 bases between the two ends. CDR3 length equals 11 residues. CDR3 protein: CASSSYPLQYF. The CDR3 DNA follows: TGTGCCAGCAGTTCCTACCCCCTGCAGTATTTT.

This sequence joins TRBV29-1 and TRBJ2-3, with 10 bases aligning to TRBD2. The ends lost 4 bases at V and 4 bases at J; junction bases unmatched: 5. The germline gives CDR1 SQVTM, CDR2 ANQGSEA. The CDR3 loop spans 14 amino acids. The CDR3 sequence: CSVVQRGGPDTQYF. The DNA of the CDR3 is TGCAGCGTTGTCCAGCGGGGGGGCCCAGATACGCAGTATTTT.

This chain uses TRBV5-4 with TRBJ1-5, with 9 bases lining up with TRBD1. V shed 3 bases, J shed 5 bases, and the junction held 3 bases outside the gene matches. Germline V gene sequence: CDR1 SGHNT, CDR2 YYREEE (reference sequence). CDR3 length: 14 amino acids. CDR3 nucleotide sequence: TGTGCCAGCAGCTCGGGACAGGGAGATCAGCCCCAGCATTTT. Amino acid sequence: CASSSGQGDQPQHF.

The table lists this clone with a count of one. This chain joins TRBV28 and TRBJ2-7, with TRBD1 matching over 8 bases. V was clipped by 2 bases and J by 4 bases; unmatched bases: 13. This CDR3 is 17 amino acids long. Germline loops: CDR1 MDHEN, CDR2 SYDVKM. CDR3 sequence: CASSLLAGGPSMYEQYF. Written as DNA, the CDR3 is TGTGCCAGCAGTTTACTGGCAGGGGGCCCATCAATGTACGAGCAGTACTTC.

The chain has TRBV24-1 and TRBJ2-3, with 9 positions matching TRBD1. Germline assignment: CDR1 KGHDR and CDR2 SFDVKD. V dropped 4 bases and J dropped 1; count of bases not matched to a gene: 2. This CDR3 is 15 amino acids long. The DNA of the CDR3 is TGTGCCACCAGTGAAAACAGGGGGCGCACAGATACGCAGTATTTT. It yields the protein CATSENRGRTDTQYF.

The CDR3 DNA sequence: TGTGCCAGCAGCTTAGCCCTCGTGTCGAGCGGGAGATTGCCAGATACGCAGTATTTT. Translated, it gives CASSLALVSSGRLPDTQYF. V usage is TRBV11-2 and J usage is TRBJ2-3, with TRBD2 identical over 8 bases. Germline lookup yields CDR1 SGHAT and CDR2 FQNNGV. The CDR3 has 19 amino acids. Unmatched junction bases numbered 16, after V lost 1 base and J lost 4 bases. Together with reference TRBV11-2 and TRBJ2-3, the CDR3 gives the full variable domain: EAGVAQSPRYKIIEKRQSVAFWCNPISGHATLYWYQQILGQGPKLLIQFQNNGVVDDSQLPKDRFSAERLKGVDSTLKIQPAKLEDSAVYLCASSLALVSSGRLPDTQYFGPGTRLTVL.

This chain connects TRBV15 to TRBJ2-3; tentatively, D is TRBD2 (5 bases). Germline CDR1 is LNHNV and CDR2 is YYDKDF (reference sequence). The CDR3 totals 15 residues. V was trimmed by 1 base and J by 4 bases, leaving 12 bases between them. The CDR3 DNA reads TGTGCCACCAGCAGAGCCGGCCTAGCCCCAGATACGCAGTATTTT. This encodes CATSRAGLAPDTQYF.

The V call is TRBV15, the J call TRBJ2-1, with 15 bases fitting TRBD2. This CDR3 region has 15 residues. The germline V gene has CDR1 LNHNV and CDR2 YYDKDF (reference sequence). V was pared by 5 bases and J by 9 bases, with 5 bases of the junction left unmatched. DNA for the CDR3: TGTGCCACCAGCGGGGGACTAGCGGGAGGCGGTGAGCAGTTCTTC. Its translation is CATSGGLAGGGEQFF.

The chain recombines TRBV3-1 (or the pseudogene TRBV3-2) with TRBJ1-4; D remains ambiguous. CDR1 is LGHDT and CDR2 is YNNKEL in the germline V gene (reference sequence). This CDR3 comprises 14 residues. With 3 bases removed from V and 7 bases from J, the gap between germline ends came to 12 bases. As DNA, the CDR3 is TGTGCCAGCAGCCAGTACCGAATCGGTGAAAAACTGTTTTTT. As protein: CASSQYRIGEKLFF.

CDR3 in DNA: TGTGCCAGTAGTATGGGGGCCCTGGCAGGAAACACCATATATTTT. It codes for CASSMGALAGNTIYF. V gene TRBV19 combines with J gene TRBJ1-3; weak D call: TRBD1 (6 bases). The CDR3 has 15 residues. V was shortened by 3 bases and J by 4 bases, with 13 bases between the two germline ends. CDR1 LNHDA and CDR2 SQIVND come from the germline V gene (reference sequence).

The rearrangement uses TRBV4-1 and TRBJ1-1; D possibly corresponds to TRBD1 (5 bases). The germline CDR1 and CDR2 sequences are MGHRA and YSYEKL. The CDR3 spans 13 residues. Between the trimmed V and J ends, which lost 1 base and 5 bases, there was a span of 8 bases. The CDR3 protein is CASSQVGGTEAFF. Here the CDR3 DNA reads TGCGCCAGCAGCCAAGTGGGGGGGACTGAAGCTTTCTTT.

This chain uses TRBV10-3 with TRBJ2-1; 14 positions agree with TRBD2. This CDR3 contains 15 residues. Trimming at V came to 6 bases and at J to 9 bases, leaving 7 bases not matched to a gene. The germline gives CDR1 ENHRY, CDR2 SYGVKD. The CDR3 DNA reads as TGTGCCATCAGGGGGACTAGCGGGAGATCTGTTGAGCAGTTCTTC. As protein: CAIRGTSGRSVEQFF.

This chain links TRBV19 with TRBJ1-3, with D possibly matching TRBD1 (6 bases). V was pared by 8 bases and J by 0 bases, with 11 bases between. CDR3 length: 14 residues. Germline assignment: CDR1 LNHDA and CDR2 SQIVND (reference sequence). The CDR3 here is CASARGSSGNTIYF. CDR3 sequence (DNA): TGTGCCAGTGCGAGGGGGAGCTCTGGAAACACCATATATTTT.

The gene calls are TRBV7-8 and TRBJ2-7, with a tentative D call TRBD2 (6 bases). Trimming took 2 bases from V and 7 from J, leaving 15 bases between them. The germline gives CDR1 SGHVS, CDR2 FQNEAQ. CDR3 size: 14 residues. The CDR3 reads CASSLQGGGGEQYF. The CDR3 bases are TGTGCCAGCAGCTTACAGGGTGGCGGAGGGGAGCAGTACTTC. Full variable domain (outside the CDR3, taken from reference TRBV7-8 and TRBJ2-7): GAGVSQSPRYKVAKRGQDVALRCDPISGHVSLFWYQQALGQGPEFLTYFQNEAQLDKSGLPSDRFFAERPEGSVSTLKIQRTQQEDSAVYLCASSLQGGGGEQYFGPGTRLTVT.

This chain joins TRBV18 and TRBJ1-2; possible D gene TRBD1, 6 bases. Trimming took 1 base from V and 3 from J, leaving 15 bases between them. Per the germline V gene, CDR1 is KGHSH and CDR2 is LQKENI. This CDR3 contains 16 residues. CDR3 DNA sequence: TGTGCCAGCTCACCACAGGAGACAGGATCATACTATGGCTACACCTTC. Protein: CASSPQETGSYYGYTF.

The CDR3 nucleotides read TGCAGTGCTAGTACAGGGATTTATCAGCCCCAGCATTTT. Its translation is CSASTGIYQPQHF. The chain combines TRBV20-1 with TRBJ1-5; tentative D call: TRBD1 (6 bases). Trimming shortened V by 3 bases and J by 5 bases, and 11 bases separated the two germline ends. This CDR3 comprises 13 residues. Looked up from germline, CDR1 is DFQATT and CDR2 is SNEGSKA (reference sequence).

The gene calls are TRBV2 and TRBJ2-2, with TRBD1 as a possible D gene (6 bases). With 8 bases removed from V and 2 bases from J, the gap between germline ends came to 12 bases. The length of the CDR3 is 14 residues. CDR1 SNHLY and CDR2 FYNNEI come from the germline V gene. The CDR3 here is CASRRTDNTGELFF. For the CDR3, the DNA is TGTGCCAGCCGCCGGACAGATAACACCGGGGAGCTGTTTTTT. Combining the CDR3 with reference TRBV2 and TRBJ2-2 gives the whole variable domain EPEVTQTPSHQVTQMGQEVILRCVPISNHLYFYWYRQILGQKVEFLVSFYNNEISEKSEIFDDQFSVERPDGSNFTLKIRSTKLEDSAMYFCASRRTDNTGELFFGEGSRLTVL.

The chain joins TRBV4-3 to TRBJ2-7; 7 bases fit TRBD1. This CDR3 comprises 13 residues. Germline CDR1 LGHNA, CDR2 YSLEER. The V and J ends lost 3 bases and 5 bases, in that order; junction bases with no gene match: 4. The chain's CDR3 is CASSHTDRDEQYF. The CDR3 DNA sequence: TGCGCCAGCAGCCATACCGACAGGGACGAGCAGTACTTC.

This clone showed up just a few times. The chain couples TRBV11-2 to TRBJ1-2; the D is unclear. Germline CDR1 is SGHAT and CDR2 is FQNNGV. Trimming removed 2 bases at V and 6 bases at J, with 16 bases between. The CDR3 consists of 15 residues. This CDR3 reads CASSLPAGFSDGYTF. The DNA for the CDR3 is TGTGCCAGCAGCTTACCCGCCGGGTTTTCTGATGGCTACACCTTC.

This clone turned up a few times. The CDR3 region has the DNA TGTGCCAGCAGCCCATCACTCCGGGAGAATGATGAGCAGTTCTTC. This codes for CASSPSLRENDEQFF. The chain recombines TRBV7-9 with TRBJ2-1, with a weak D call TRBD2 (6 bases). Germline V lookup: CDR1 SEHNR, CDR2 FQNEAQ (reference sequence). The V end was cut by 5 bases, the J end by 8 bases, with 19 bases between. CDR3 length: 15 residues.

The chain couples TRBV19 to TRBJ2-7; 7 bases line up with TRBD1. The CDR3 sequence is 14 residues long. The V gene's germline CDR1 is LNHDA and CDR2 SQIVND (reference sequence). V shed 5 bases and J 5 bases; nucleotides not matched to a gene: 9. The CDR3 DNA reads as TGTGCCAGTAGTCTACAGACAGGGCGCGACGAGCAGTACTTC. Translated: CASSLQTGRDEQYF.

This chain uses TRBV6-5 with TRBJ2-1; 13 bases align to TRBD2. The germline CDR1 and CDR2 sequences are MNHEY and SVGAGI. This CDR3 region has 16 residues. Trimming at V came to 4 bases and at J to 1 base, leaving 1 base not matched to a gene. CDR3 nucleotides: TGTGCCAGCAGTTGGACTAGCGGGGGTTCCTACAATGAGCAGTTCTTC. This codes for CASSWTSGGSYNEQFF.

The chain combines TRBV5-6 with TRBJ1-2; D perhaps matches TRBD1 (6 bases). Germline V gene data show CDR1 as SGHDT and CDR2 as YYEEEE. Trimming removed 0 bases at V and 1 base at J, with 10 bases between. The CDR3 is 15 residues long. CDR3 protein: CASSLVDRHNYGYTF. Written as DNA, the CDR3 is TGTGCCAGCAGCTTGGTGGACAGACATAACTATGGCTACACCTTC.

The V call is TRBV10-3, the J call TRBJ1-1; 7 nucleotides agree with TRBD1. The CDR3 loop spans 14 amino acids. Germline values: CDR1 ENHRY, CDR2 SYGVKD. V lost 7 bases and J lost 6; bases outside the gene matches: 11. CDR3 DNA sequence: TGTGCCATCAATGTACAGGGGCCTGTCTCTGAAGCTTTCTTT. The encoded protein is CAINVQGPVSEAFF.

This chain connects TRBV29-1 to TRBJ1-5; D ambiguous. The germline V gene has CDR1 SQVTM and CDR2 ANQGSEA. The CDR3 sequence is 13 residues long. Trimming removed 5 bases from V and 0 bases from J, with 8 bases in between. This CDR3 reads CSVIQSSNQPQHF. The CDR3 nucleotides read TGCAGCGTTATACAAAGTAGCAATCAGCCCCAGCATTTT.

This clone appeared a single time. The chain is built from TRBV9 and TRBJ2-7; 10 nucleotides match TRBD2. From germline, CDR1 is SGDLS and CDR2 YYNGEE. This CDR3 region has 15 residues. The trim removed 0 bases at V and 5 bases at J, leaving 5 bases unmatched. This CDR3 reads CASSVGPSGRNEQYF. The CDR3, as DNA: TGTGCCAGCAGCGTAGGGCCTAGCGGGAGAAACGAGCAGTACTTC.

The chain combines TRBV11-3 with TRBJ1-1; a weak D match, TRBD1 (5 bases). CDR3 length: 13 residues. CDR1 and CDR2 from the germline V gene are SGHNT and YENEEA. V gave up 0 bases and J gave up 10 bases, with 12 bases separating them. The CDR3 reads CASSLDLRGTAFF. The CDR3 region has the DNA TGTGCCAGCAGCTTAGATCTTAGGGGAACAGCTTTCTTT. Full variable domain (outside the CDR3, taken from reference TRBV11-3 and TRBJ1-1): EAGVVQSPRYKIIEKKQPVAFWCNPISGHNTLYWYLQNLGQGPELLIRYENEEAVDDSQLPKDRFSAERLKGVDSTLKIQPAELGDSAVYLCASSLDLRGTAFFGQGTRLTVV.

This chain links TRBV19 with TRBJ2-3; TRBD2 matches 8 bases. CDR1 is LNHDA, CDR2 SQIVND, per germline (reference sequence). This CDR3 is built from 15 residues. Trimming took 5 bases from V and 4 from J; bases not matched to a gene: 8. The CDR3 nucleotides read TGTGCCAGTAGTCTAAGGGAACTAGCGGCAGATACGCAGTATTTT. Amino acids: CASSLRELAADTQYF.